Detailed here is one T cell receptor beta chain. This clone has only one observation. This receptor's antigen is unknown. Per-nucleotide qualities are absent, and no much larger clonotype sits a single base away. The CDR3 regions of human TCRbeta chains were analyzed by immunosequencing. From the authors' description of their analysis: Repertoire TCRs were matched against a reference library of SARS-CoV-2-specific TCRs generated with the MIRA antigen-specificity platform. Breadth meant the fraction of unique TCRs that were SARS-CoV-2-associated, whereas depth meant the fraction of total T cells that were SARS-CoV-2-associated. Using the MIRA data, each spike-specific TCR was mapped to the spike region that the TCR reacts to and placed in a CD4 or CD8 class. Log10-transformed breadth and depth values were compared by one-way ANOVA with Sidak's multiple comparisons tests. The table was pulled from immuneACCESS by TCRdb, which kept in-frame rearrangements only. Such tables lose some clones; where checked, under half of the loss comes from unresolved V genes, and the rest has no known cause. The V and J calls and clone size are taken from that table; D and trimming were inferred from the DNA. The sample has 85,000 to 130,000 clones on record, about 87% of them singletons. 8% to 9% of the sample lies in the top ten.

The CDR3 numbers 13 residues from cysteine through phenylalanine. Only the CDR3 region is kept as DNA, spanning 39 bases read in frame from base 1. The V end loses 5 bases and the J end loses 4 bases, and a stretch of 11 bases separates them. In the germline V gene, CDR1 corresponds to SGHRS and CDR2 to YFSETQ. This sample was taken from a study of T cell responses to AZD1222 COVID-19 vaccine (dated by TCRdb to about 2021). With regard to the full study: AZD1222 recipients whose second dose came at about 4 weeks and those whose second dose came at about 12 weeks were combined into one group, since spike-specific TCR depth and breadth did not differ between the two schedules. A total of 233 trial participants underwent TCR sequencing, of whom 200 to 220 had received two doses of AZD1222 and some 25 had received two doses of the MenACWY control vaccine. Enrollment into the trials was organized by age into subgroups of 18-55, 56-69 and 70-plus years, and those subgroups contained 148, 28 and 57 TCR-sequenced participants, respectively.

The sample's time point, from its label and the paper: baseline before first vaccination. The vaccinee samples were drawn from two UK trials, COV001 and COV002, one of which was a single-blind randomized controlled phase 2/3 trial testing AZD1222 (ChAdOx1 nCoV-19) in healthy adults. Trial participant PBMC samples were collected at day 0 and day 28 after the second dose for TCRbeta chain sequencing. Results the study describes overall, beyond this receptor: In the small 56-69-year group, the increase in depth fell short of significance, most likely because of low power. Reportedly, close to half of the unique spike-specific TCRs recognized epitopes lying outside the regions that are mutated in the B.1.351 and B.1.1.7 variants. Participants were mostly white British, with more females than males. The authors suggested clonal diversity may have been underestimated. Spike-specific TCR breadth and depth rose significantly after two AZD1222 doses compared with day 0 and with MenACWY recipients. Because no samples from the day 14 peak response were available, repertoires could be characterized only after the peak T cell response. Conclusions about previously exposed vaccinees are limited, since just 6 or 7 AZD1222 recipients were seropositive for SARS-CoV-2 at baseline. CD4 TCRs associated with the vaccine covered the entire spike protein, and the dominant responses were in regions 160-218 and 743-854.

The material was peripheral blood, obtained on day 0 of AZD1222 vaccination. The clonotype originates from an adult in good health. The rearrangement joined TRBV5-1 to TRBJ2-3, with the identity of the D gene unclear. The DNA sequence follows: TGCGCCAGCAGTCATCTGAACCCAGATACGCAGTATTTT. It is translated as CASSHLNPDTQYF.